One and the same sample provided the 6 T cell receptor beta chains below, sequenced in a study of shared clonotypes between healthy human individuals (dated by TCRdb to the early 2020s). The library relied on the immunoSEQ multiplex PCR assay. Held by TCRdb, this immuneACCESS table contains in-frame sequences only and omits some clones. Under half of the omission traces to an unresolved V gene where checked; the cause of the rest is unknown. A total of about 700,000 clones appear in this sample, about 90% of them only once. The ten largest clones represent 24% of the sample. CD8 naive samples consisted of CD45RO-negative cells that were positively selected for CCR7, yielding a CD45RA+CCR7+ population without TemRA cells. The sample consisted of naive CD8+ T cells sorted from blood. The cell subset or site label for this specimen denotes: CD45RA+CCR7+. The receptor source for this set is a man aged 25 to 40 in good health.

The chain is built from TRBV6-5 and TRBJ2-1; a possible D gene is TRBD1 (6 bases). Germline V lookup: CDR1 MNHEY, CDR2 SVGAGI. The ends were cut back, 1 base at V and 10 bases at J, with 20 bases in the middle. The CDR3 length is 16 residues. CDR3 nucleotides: TGTGCCAGCAGTTACTTACAGGGCGGTTTGGTCTGGGAGCAGTTCTTC. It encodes CASSYLQGGLVWEQFF.

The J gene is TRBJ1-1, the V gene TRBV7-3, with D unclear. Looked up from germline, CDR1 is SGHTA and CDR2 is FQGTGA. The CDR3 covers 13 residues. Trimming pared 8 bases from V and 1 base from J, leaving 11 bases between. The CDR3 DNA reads TGTGCCAGCGGTGAAGAGTCGAACACTGAAGCTTTCTTT. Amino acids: CASGEESNTEAFF.

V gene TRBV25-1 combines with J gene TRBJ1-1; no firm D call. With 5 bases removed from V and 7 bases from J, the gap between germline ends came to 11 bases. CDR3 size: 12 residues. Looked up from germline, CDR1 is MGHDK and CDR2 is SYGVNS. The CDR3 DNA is TGTGCCAGCAGTTCCGGAAGTGTTGAAGCTTTCTTT. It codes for CASSSGSVEAFF. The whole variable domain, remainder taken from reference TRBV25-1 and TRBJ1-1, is EADIYQTPRYLVIGTGKKITLECSQTMGHDKMYWYQQDPGMELHLIHYSYGVNSTEKGDLSSESTVSRIRTEHFPLTLESARPSHTSQYLCASSSGSVEAFFGQGTRLTVV.

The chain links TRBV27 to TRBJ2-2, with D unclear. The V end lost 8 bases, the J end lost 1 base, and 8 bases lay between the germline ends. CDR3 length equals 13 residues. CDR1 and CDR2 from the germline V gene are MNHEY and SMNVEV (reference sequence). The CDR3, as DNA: TGTGCCAGCTCGCATCAGAACACCGGGGAGCTGTTTTTT. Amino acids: CASSHQNTGELFF.

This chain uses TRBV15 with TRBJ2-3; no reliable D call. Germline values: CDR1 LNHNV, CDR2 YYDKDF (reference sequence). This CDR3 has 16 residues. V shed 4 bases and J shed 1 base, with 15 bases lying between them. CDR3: CATSKSTFRGTDTQYF. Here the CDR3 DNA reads TGTGCCACCAGCAAATCGACCTTTAGGGGCACAGATACGCAGTATTTT.

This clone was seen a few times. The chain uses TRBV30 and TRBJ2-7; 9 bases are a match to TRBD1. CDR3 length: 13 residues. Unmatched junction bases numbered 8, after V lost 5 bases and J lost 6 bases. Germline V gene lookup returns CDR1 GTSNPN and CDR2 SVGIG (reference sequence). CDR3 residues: CAWGTGIVGEQYF. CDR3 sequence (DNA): TGTGCCTGGGGGACAGGGATTGTTGGCGAGCAGTACTTC.